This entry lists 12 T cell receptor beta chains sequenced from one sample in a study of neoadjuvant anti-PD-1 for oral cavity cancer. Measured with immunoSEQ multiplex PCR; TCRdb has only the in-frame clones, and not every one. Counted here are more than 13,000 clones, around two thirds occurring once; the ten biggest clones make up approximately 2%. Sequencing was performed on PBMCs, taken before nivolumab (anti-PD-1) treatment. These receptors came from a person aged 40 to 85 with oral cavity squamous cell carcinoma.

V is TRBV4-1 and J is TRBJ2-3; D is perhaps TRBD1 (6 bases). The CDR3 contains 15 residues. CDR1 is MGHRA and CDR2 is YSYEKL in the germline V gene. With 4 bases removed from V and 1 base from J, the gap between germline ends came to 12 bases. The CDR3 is CASSREGGGTDTQYF. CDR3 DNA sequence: TGCGCCAGCAGCCGAGAAGGGGGTGGCACAGATACGCAGTATTTT.

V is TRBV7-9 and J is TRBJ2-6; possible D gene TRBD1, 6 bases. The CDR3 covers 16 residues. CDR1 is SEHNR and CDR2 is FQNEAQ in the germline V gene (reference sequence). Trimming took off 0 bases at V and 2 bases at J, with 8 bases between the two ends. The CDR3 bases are TGTGCCAGCAGCTTAGCTGGGGGCGCTGGGGCCAACGTCCTGACTTTC. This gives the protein CASSLAGGAGANVLTF.

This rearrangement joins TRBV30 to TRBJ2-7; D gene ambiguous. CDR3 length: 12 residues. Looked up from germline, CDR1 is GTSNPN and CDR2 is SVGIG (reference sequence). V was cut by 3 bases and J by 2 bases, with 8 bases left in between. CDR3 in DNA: TGTGCCTGGAGGCCCTCCCCCTACGAGCAGTACTTC. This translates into CAWRPSPYEQYF.

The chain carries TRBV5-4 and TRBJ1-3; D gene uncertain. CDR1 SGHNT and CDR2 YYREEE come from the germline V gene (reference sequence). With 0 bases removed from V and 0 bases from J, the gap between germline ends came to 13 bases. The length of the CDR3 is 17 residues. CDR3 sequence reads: CASSLGAPGDSGNTIYF. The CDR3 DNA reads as TGTGCCAGCAGCTTGGGGGCCCCCGGGGACTCTGGAAACACCATATATTTT.

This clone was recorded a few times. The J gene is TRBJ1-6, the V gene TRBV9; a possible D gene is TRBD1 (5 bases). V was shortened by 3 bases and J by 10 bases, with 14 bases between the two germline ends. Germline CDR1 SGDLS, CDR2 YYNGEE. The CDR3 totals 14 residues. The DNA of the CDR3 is TGTGCCAGCAGCGGGAGGGGAAAGGGATCACCCCTCCACTTT. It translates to CASSGRGKGSPLHF.

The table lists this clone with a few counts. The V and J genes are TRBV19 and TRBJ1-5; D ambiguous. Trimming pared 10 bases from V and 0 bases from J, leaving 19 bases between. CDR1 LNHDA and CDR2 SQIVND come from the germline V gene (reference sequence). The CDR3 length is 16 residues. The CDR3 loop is CATQTDLTYSNQPQHF. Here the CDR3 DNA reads TGTGCCACCCAAACCGACCTTACCTATAGCAATCAGCCCCAGCATTTT.

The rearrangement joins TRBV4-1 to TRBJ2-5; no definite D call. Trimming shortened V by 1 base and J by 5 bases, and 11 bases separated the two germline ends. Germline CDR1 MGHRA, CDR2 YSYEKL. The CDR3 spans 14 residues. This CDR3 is CASSQVGLRETQYF. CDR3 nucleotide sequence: TGCGCCAGCAGCCAAGTGGGCTTAAGGGAGACCCAGTACTTC.

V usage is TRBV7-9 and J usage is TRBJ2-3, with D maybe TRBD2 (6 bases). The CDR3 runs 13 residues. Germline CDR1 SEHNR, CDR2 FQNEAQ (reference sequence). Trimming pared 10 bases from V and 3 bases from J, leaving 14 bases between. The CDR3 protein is CATTFGLTDTQYF. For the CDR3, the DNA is TGTGCCACCACCTTTGGACTAACAGATACGCAGTATTTT.

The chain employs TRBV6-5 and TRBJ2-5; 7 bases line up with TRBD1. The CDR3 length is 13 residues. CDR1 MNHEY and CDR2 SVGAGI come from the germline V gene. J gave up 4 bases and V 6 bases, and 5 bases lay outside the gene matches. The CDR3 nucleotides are TGTGCCAGCAGGGGGACAGTAAGAGAGACCCAGTACTTC. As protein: CASRGTVRETQYF.

The CDR3 sequence: CASSPIQTGGNEQFF. The CDR3 DNA follows: TGTGCCAGCAGTCCTATCCAGACAGGGGGAAATGAGCAGTTCTTC. The chain has TRBV6-5 and TRBJ2-1; 9 nucleotides line up with TRBD1. V lost 5 bases to trimming and J lost 7 bases; unmatched junction nucleotides: 9. The germline CDR1 and CDR2 sequences are MNHEY and SVGAGI. The CDR3 contains 15 residues.

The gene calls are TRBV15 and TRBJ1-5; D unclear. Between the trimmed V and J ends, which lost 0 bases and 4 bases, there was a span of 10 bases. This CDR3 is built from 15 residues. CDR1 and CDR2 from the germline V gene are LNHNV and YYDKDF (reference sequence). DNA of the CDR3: TGTGCCACCAGCAGAGATCTAGCCCTGAATCAGCCCCAGCATTTT. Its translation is CATSRDLALNQPQHF.

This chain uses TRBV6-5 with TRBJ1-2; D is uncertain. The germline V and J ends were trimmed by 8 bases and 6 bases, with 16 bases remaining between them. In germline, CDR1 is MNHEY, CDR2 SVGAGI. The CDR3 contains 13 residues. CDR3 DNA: TGTGCCAGCGGATTTACTATGACTGATGGCTACACCTTC. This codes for CASGFTMTDGYTF.